Listed below are T cell receptor beta chains from one sample, sequenced in a study of T cell responses to AZD1222 COVID-19 vaccine. Sequencing used immunoSEQ multiplex PCR; TCRdb keeps in-frame clones, though not all of them. The sample yields roughly 130,000 clones, roughly 87% seen once. The sequenced sample was peripheral blood, obtained on day 0 of AZD1222 vaccination. These receptors all stem from an adult in good health. Both conserved end residues are trimmed from each CDR3.

v_call	j_call	cdr3_aa
TRBV7-6	TRBJ2-2	ASSLASLAGTGELF
TRBV4-1	TRBJ1-4	ASSPLGGIANEKLF
TRBV20-1	TRBJ2-1	SASSKGGRYNEQF
TRBV11-2	TRBJ2-7	ASSTGGRRSSYEQY
TRBV7-5	TRBJ2-7	VRTWGRRQIVKEQY
TRBV10-3	TRBJ2-7	AISAPGVRASYEQY
TRBV7-9	TRBJ1-1	ASSPIDRTEAF
TRBV19	TRBJ1-1	ASSMGLSGTEAF
TRBV27	TRBJ1-5	ASRAGTDSQRLNQPQH
TRBV28	TRBJ2-1	ASTPPPYNEQF
TRBV5-1	TRBJ1-6	ASSRNGFDSPLH
TRBV28	TRBJ1-2	ASSSEPGTGSDGYT
TRBV30	TRBJ1-2	AWSPGQVGGYT
TRBV27	TRBJ1-4	ASSLSGQGNEKLF
TRBV2	TRBJ1-6	ASSERGQGSSPLH
TRBV20-1	TRBJ2-5	SARDRLTQY
TRBV7-9	TRBJ2-5	ASTTTGTGIQETQY
TRBV7-6	TRBJ1-5	ASSPRALGQKNQPQH
TRBV24-1	TRBJ2-3	ATSDSLYRAGAHTDTQY
TRBV4-1	TRBJ2-3	ASRHFGGRDTQY
TRBV5-5	TRBJ2-7	ASSLNLSMIREQY
TRBV30	TRBJ2-7	AWSSRYYEQY
TRBV4-1	TRBJ2-3	ASSQLGGGTDTQY
TRBV7-9	TRBJ2-7	ASSLVAWGAFSYEQY
TRBV19	TRBJ2-1	ASGGQARYNEQF
TRBV27	TRBJ1-1	ASSYTENTEAF
TRBV2	TRBJ1-3	ASRQVSGNTIY
TRBV4-1	TRBJ1-1	ASSQPIRGNTEAF
TRBV18	TRBJ2-1	ASSPREGSYNEQF
TRBV6-5	TRBJ2-7	ASSYSYRVHEQY
TRBV7-3	TRBJ2-7	ASSSQGFQYEQY
TRBV7-2	TRBJ1-3	ASSSRAGTGNTIY
TRBV18	TRBJ1-2	ASSPDRVTGGYT
TRBV24-1	TRBJ2-7	ATPGASYEQY
TRBV6-5	TRBJ2-4	ASSSTGGLDIQY
TRBV6-5	TRBJ2-7	AILAGTSGGYEQY
TRBV30	TRBJ2-7	AWSVVSYEQY
TRBV12-3/TRBV12-4	TRBJ2-5	ASSPQAQETQY
TRBV5-6	TRBJ2-6	ASQAWYSGANVLT
TRBV28	TRBJ1-4	ASSNGAAGGTNEKLF
TRBV5-5	TRBJ1-3	ASSLDRISGNTIY
TRBV5-1	TRBJ2-5	ASSFLREETQY
TRBV15	TRBJ1-5	ATSRGSRWSNQPQH
TRBV5-4	TRBJ2-7	ASSPGGNEQY
TRBV28	TRBJ1-6	ASSLTGDNSPLH
TRBV3-1/TRBV3-2	TRBJ2-6	ASSQRSGANVLT
TRBV21-1	TRBJ1-2	ASSKGDREPCYGYT
TRBV6-5	TRBJ1-1	ASSYSIAIPEAF
TRBV9	TRBJ2-3	ASSVVGTSGTDTQY
TRBV7-3	TRBJ1-2	ASSLQPTAFNRPNYGYT
TRBV5-1	TRBJ2-2	ASRTGDGGELF
TRBV28	TRBJ2-7	ASSLGAAGSYEQY
TRBV12-1	TRBJ1-2	ASSIGPPGHYGYT
TRBV6-5	TRBJ1-3	ASSLSRSSGNTIY